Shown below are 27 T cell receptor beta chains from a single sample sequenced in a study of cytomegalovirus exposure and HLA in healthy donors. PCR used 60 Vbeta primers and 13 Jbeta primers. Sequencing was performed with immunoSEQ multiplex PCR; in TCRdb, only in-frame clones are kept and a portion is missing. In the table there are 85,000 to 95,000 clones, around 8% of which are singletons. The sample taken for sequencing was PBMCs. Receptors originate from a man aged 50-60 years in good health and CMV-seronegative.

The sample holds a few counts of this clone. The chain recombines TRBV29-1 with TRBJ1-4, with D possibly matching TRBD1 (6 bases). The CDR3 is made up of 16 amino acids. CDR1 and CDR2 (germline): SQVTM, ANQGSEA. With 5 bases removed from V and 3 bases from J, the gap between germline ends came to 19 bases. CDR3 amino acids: CSVTGRGGASNEKLFF. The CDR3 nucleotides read TGCAGCGTTACCGGGAGGGGGGGTGCTTCTAATGAAAAACTGTTTTTT.

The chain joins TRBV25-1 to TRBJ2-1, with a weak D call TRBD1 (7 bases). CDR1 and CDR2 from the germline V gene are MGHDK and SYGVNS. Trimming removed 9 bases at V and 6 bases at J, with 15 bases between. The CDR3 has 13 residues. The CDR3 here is CASARGTVNEQFF. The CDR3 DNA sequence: TGTGCCAGTGCTCGGGGGACAGTCAATGAGCAGTTCTTC.

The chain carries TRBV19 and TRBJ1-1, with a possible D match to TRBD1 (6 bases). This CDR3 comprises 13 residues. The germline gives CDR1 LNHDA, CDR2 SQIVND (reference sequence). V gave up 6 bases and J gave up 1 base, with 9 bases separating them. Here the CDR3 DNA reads TGTGCCAGTAGCAGGACAGCGAACACTGAAGCTTTCTTT. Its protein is CASSRTANTEAFF.

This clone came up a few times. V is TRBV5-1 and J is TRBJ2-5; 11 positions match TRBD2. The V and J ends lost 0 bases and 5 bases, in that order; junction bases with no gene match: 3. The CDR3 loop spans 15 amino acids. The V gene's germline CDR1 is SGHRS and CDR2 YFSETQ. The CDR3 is CASSLVASGGETQYF. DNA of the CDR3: TGCGCCAGCAGCTTGGTGGCTAGCGGGGGGGAGACCCAGTACTTC.

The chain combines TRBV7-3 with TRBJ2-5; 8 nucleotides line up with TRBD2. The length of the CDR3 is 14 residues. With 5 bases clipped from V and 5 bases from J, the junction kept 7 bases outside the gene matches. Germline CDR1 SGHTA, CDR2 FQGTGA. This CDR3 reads CASSQSGGWETQYF. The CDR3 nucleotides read TGTGCCAGCAGCCAAAGCGGGGGCTGGGAGACCCAGTACTTC.

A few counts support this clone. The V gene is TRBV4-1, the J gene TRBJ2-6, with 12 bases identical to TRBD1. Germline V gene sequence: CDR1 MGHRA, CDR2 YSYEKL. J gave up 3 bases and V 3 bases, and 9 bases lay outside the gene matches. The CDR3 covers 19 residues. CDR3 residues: CASSQGDRGQLVGANVLTF. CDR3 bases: TGCGCCAGCAGCCAGGGGGACAGGGGGCAATTGGTTGGGGCCAACGTCCTGACTTTC.

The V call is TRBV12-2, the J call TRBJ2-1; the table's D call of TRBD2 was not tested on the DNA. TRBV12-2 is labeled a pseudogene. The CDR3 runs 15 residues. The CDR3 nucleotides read TGTGCAAGTCGCTTTTTAGCGGGAGGGGTCAATGAGCAGTTCTTC. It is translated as CASRFLAGGVNEQFF.

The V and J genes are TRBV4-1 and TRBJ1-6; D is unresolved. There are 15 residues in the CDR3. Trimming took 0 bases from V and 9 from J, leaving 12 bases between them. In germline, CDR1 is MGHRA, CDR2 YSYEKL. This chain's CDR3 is CASSQEWKSASPLHF. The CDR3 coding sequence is TGCGCCAGCAGCCAAGAGTGGAAGAGCGCTTCACCCCTCCACTTT.

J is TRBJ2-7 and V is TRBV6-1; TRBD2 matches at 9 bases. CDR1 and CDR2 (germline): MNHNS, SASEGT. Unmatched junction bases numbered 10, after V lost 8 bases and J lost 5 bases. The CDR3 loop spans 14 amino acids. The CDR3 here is CASRGSGSINEQYF. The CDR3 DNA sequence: TGTGCCAGCCGGGGTAGCGGGAGTATAAACGAGCAGTACTTC.

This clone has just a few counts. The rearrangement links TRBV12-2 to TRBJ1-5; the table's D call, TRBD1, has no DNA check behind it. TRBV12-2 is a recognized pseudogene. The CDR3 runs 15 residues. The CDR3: CASRQDRACNQPQHF. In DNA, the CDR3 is TGTGCAAGTCGTCAGGACAGGGCGTGCAATCAGCCCCAGCATTTT.

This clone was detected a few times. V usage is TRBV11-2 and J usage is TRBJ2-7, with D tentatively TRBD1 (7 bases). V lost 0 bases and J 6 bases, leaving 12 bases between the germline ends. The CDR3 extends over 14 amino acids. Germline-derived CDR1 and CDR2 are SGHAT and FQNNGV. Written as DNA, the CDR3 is TGTGCCAGCAGCTTAGATGGGCAGGGGGGCGAGCAGTACTTC. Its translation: CASSLDGQGGEQYF.

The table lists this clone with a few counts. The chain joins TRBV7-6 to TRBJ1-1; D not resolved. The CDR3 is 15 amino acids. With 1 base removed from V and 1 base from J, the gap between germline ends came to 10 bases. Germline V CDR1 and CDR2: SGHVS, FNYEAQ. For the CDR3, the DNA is TGTGCCAGCAGCTTAGTAAGACAACAGAACACTGAAGCTTTCTTT. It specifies CASSLVRQQNTEAFF.

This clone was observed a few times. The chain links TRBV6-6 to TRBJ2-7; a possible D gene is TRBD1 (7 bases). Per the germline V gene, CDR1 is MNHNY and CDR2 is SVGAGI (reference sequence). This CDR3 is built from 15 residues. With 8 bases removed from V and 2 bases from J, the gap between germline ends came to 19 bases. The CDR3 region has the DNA TGTGCCAGCTGTCGGGGGACAGACATTCCCTACGAGCAGTACTTC. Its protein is CASCRGTDIPYEQYF.

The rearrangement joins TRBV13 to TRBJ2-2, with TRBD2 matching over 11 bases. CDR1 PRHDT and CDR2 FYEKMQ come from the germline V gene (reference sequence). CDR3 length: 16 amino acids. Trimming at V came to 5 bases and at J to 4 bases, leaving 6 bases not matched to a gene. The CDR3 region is CASSTTSGIVTGELFF. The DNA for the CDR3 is TGTGCCAGCAGCACGACTAGCGGGATTGTCACCGGGGAGCTGTTTTTT.

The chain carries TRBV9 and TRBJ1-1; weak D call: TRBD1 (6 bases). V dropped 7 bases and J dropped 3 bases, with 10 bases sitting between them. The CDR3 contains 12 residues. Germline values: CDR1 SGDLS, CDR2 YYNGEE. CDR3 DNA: TGTGCCAGCGGGACACGAGACACTGAAGCTTTCTTT. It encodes CASGTRDTEAFF.

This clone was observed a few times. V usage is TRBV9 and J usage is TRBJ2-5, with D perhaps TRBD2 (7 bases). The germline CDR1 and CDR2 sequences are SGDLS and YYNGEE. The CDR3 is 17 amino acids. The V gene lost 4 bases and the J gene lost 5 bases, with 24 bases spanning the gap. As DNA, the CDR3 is TGTGCCAGCAGCCCCCGAGTGGGGCGGGGGCTAGTTGAGACCCAGTACTTC. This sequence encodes CASSPRVGRGLVETQYF.

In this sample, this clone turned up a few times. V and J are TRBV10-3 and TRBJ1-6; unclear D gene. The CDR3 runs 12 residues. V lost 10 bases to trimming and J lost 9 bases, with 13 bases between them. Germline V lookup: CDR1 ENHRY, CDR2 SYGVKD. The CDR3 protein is CASKTDSSPLHF. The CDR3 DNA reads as TGTGCCAGTAAAACGGACTCTTCACCCCTCCACTTT.

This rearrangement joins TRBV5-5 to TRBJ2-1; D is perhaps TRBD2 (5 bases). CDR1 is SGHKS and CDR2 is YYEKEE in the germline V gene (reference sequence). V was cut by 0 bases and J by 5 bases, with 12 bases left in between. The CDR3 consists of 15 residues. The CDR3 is CASSLAGLGDNEQFF. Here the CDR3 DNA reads TGTGCCAGCAGCTTGGCCGGACTGGGAGACAATGAGCAGTTCTTC.

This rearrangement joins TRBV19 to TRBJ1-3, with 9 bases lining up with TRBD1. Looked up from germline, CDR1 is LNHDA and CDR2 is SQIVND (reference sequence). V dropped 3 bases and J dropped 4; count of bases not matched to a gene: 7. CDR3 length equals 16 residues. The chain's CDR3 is CASSIRTGARGNTIYF. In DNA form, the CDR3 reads TGTGCCAGTAGTATCCGGACAGGGGCTAGAGGAAACACCATATATTTT.

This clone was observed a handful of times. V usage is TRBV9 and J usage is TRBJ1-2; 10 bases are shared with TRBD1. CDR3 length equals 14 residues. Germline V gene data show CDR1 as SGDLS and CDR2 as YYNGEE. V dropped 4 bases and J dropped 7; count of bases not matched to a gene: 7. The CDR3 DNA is TGTGCCAGCAGCCCCCGGGACAGGGGAAGTGGCTACACCTTC. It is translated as CASSPRDRGSGYTF.

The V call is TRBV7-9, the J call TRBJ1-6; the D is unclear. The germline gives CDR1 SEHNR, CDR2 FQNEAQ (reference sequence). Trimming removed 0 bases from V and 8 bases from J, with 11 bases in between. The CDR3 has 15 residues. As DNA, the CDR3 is TGTGCCAGCAGCTTAGCAGTCGCCGACTATTCACCCCTCCACTTT. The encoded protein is CASSLAVADYSPLHF. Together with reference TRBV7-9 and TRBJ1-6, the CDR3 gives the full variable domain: DTGVSQNPRHKITKRGQNVTFRCDPISEHNRLYWYRQTLGQGPEFLTYFQNEAQLEKSRLLSDRFSAERPKGSFSTLEIQRTEQGDSAMYLCASSLAVADYSPLHFGNGTRLTVT.

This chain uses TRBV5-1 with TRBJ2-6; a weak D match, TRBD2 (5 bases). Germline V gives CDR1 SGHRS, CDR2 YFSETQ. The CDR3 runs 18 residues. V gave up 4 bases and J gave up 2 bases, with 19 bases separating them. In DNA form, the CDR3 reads TGCGCCAGCAGCGGAGGACTGTTTTCGCAAGCTGGGGCCAACGTCCTGACTTTC. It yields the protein CASSGGLFSQAGANVLTF.

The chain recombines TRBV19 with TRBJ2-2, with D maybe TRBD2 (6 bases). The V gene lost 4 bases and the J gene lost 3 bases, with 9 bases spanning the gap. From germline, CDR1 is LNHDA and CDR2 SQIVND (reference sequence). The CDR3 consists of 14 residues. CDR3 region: CASSTGTYTGELFF. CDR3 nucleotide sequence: TGTGCCAGTAGTACAGGGACTTACACCGGGGAGCTGTTTTTT.

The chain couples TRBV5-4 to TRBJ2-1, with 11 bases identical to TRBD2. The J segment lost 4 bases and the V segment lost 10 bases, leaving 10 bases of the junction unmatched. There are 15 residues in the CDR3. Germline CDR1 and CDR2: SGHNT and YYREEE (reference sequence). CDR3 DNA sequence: TGTGCCTCAACGCGATGGACTAGCGGGTACAATGAGCAGTTCTTC. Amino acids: CASTRWTSGYNEQFF.

The CDR3 coding sequence is TGTGCCAGCAGCGTAGTTAGTAGCGCAGATACGCAGTATTTT. It translates to CASSVVSSADTQYF. J is TRBJ2-3 and V is TRBV9, with a possible D match to TRBD2 (5 bases). This CDR3 contains 14 residues. The V end was cut by 0 bases, the J end by 4 bases, with 9 bases between. CDR1 and CDR2 (germline): SGDLS, YYNGEE.

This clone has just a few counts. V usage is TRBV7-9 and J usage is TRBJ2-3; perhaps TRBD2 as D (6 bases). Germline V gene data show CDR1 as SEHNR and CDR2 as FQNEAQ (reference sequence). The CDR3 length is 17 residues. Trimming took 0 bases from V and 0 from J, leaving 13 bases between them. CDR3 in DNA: TGTGCCAGCAGCTTAGCAACCGGGAGCCTTAGCACAGATACGCAGTATTTT. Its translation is CASSLATGSLSTDTQYF.

In DNA form, the CDR3 reads TGTGCCAGCAGTGATAGTGATTTTGGCAATCAGCCCCAGCATTTT. It encodes CASSDSDFGNQPQHF. This chain joins TRBV2 and TRBJ1-5; no reliable D call. Trimming pared 3 bases from V and 2 bases from J, leaving 11 bases between. CDR3 length: 15 residues. Germline V gene sequence: CDR1 SNHLY, CDR2 FYNNEI.